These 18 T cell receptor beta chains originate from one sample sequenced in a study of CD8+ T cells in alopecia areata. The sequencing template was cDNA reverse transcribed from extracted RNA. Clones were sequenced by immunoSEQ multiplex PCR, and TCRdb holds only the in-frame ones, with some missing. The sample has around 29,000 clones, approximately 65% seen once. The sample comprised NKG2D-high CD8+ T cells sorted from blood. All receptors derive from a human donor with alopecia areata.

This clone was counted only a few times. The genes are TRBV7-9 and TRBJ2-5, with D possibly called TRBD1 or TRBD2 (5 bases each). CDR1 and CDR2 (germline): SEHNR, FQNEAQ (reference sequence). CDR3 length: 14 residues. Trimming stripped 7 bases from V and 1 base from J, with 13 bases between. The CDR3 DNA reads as TGTGCCAGCACCTCCTCCGGGACCCAAGAGACCCAGTACTTC. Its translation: CASTSSGTQETQYF.

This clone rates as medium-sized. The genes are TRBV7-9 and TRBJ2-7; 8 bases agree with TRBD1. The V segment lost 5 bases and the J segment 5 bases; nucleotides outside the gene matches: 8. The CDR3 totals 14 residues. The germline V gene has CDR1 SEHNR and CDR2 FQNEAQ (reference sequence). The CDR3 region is CASSPTGDVHEQYF. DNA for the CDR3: TGTGCCAGCAGCCCGACAGGGGATGTTCACGAGCAGTACTTC.

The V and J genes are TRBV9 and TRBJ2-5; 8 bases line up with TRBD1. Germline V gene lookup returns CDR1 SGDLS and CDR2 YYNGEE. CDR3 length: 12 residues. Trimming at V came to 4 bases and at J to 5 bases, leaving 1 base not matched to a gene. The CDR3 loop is CASSSGGETQYF. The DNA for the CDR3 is TGTGCCAGCAGCTCAGGGGGCGAGACCCAGTACTTC.

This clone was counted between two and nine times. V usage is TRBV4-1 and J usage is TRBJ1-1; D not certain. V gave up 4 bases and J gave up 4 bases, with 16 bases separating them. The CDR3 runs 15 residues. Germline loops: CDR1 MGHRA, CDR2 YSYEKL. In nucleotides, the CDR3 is TGCGCCAGCAGCCCTTTGTCGGAGGGCGGCACTGAAGCTTTCTTT. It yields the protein CASSPLSEGGTEAFF.

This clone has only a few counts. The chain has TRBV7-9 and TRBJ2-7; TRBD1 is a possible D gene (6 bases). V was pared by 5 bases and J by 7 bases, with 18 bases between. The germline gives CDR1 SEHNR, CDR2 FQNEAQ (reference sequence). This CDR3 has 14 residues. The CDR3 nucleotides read TGTGCCAGCAGCACCTCAGGGGTTTCCGGGGAGCAGTACTTC. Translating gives CASSTSGVSGEQYF.

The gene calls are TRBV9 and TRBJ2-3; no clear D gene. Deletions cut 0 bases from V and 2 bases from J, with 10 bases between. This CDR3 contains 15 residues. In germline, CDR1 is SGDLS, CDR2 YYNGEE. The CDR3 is CASSVGGSYTDTQYF. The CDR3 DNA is TGTGCCAGCAGCGTAGGCGGCAGCTACACAGATACGCAGTATTTT.

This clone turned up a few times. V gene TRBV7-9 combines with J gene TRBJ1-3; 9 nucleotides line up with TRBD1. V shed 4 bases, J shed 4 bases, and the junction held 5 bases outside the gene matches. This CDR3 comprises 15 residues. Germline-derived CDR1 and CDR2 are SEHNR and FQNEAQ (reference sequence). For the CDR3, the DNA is TGTGCCAGCAGCTCCTGGACAGGGGCAGGAAACACCATATATTTT. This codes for CASSSWTGAGNTIYF. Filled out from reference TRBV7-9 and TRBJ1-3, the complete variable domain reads DTGVSQNPRHKITKRGQNVTFRCDPISEHNRLYWYRQTLGQGPEFLTYFQNEAQLEKSRLLSDRFSAERPKGSFSTLEIQRTEQGDSAMYLCASSSWTGAGNTIYFGEGSWLTVV.

CDR3 sequence: CASSGRGRRGYEQYF. Written as DNA, the CDR3 is TGTGCCAGCAGTGGGCGGGGGAGGAGAGGCTACGAGCAGTACTTC. The V and J genes are TRBV27 and TRBJ2-5, with 7 bases lining up with TRBD2. With the DNA end fitting TRBJ2-7 better, the J assignment may be wrong. Per germline, CDR1 MNHEY and CDR2 SMNVEV (reference sequence). The CDR3 covers 15 residues.

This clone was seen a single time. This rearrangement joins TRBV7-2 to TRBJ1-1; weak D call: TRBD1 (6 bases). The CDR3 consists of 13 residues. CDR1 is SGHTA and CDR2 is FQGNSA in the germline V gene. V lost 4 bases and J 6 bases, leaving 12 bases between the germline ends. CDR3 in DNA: TGTGCCAGCAGCTCCTCAGGGGAGGCTGAAGCTTTCTTT. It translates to CASSSSGEAEAFF.

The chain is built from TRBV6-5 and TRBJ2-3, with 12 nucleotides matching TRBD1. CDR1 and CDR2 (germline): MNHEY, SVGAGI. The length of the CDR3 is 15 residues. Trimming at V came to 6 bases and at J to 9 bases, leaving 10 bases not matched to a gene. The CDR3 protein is CASSHRDRGLNTQYF. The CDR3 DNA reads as TGTGCCAGCAGCCACCGGGACAGGGGGCTCAACACGCAGTATTTT.

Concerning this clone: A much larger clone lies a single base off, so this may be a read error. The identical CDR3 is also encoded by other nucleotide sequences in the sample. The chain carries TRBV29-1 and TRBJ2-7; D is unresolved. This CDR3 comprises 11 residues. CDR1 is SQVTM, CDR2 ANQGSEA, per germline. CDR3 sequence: CSAGFSYEQYF. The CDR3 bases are TGCAGTGCTGGATTCTCCTACGAGCAGTACTTC.

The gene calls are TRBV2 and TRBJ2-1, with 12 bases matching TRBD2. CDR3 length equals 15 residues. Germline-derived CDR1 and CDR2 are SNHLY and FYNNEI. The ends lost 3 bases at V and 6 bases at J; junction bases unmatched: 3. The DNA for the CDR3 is TGTGCCAGCAGTGAGACTAGCGGGAGTCCCAATGAGCAGTTCTTC. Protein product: CASSETSGSPNEQFF.

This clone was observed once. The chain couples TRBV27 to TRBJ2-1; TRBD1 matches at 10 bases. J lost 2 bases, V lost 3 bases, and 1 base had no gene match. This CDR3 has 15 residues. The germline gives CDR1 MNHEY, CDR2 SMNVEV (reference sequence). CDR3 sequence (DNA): TGTGCCAGCAGTTTTGGGACAGGGGCCTACAATGAGCAGTTCTTC. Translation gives CASSFGTGAYNEQFF.

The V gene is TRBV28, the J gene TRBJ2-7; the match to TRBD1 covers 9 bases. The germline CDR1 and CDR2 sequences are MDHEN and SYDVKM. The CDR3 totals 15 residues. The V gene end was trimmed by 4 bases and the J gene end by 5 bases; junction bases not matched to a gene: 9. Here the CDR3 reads CASSWPGQGFDEQYF. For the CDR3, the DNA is TGTGCCAGCAGTTGGCCGGGACAGGGCTTCGACGAGCAGTACTTC. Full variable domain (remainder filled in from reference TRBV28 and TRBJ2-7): DVKVTQSSRYLVKRTGEKVFLECVQDMDHENMFWYRQDPGLGLRLIYFSYDVKMKEKGDIPEGYSVSREKKERFSLILESASTNQTSMYLCASSWPGQGFDEQYFGPGTRLTVT.

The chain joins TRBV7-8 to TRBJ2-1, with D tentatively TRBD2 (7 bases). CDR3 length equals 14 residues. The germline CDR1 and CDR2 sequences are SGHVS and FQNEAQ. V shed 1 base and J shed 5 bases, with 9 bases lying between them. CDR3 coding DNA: TGTGCCAGCAGCTTAGTCGGGGGGCACAATGAGCAGTTCTTC. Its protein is CASSLVGGHNEQFF.

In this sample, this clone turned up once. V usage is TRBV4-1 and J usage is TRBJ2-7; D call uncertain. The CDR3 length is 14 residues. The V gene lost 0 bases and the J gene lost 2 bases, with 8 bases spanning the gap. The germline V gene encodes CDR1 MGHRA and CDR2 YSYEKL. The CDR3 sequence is CASSQDISTYEQYF. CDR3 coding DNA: TGCGCCAGCAGCCAAGATATTAGCACCTACGAGCAGTACTTC.

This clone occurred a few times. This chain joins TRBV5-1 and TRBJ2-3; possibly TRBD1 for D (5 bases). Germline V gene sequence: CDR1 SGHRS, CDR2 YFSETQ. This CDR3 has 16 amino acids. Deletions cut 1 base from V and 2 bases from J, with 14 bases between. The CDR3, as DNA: TGCGCCAGCAGCTTGATTTTGTACAGGTTCACAGATACGCAGTATTTT. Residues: CASSLILYRFTDTQYF. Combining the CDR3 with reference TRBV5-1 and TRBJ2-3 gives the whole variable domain KAGVTQTPRYLIKTRGQQVTLSCSPISGHRSVSWYQQTPGQGLQFLFEYFSETQRNKGNFPGRFSGRQFSNSRSEMNVSTLELGDSALYLCASSLILYRFTDTQYFGPGTRLTVL.

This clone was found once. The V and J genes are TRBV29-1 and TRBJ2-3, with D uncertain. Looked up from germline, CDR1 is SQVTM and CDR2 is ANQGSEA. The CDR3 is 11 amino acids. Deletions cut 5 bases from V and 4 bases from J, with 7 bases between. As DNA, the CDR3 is TGCAGCGTTTTCAAGGCAGATACGCAGTATTTT. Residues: CSVFKADTQYF.